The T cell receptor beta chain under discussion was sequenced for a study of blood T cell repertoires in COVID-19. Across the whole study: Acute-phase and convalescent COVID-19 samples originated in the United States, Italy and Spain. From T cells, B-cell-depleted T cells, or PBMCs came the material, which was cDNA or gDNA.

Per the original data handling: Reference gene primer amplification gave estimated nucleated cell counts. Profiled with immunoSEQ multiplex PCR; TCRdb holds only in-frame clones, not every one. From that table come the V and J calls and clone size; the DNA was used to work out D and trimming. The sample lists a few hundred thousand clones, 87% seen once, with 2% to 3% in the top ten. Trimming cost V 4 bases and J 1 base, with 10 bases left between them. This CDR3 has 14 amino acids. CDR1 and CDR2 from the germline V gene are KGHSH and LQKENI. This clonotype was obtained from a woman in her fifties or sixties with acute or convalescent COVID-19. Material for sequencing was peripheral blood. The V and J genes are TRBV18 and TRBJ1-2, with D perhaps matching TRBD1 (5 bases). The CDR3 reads CASSRQRNNYGYTF. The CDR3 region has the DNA TGTGCCAGCTCACGACAGAGAAATAACTATGGCTACACCTTC.